The source of this TCR beta chain is a study of Ad26.COV2.S vaccination and SARS-CoV-2 variants. General study results and limits: The study found higher spike-specific TCR breadth in vaccine than placebo recipients.

Sequencing was performed with immunoSEQ multiplex PCR; in TCRdb, only in-frame clones are kept and a portion is missing. The sample lists some 250,000 clones, roughly 90% seen once, with over 8.5% in the top ten. Noted treatment: approximately 18 received Ad26.COV2.S at low or high dose, single or two shots; about five received placebo; per-sample allocation not given. It was on day 63 after the first vaccine or placebo injection that samples were taken. CDR1 and CDR2 (germline): SEHNR, FQNEAQ (reference sequence). Trimming removed 1 base at V and 0 bases at J, with 7 bases between. The CDR3 runs 15 residues. Regarding this clone: The antigen is not known.

This chain links TRBV7-9 with TRBJ2-1; D unresolved. Sample: peripheral blood, taken in a trial of Ad26.COV2.S vaccine versus placebo. This TCR derives from a person between 18 and 60 years old who received the Ad26.COV2.S COVID-19 vaccine or a placebo. The DNA for the CDR3 is TGTGCCAGCAGCTTAGAGTTAAGCTCCTACAATGAGCAGTTCTTC. This translates into CASSLELSSYNEQFF.